These 21 T cell receptor beta chains were sequenced from one sample in a study of cytomegalovirus exposure and HLA in healthy donors. The PCR had 60 Vbeta and 13 Jbeta primers. Here immunoSEQ multiplex PCR was the method, and the copy in TCRdb shows in-frame clones only, minus some. In the table there are 95,000 to 100,000 clones, around 67% of which are singletons. The sample consisted of PBMCs. The receptors were sampled from a male donor in good health and CMV-seronegative.

The V and J genes are TRBV7-8 and TRBJ1-1, with D hard to call. Trimming removed 3 bases from V and 1 base from J, with 12 bases in between. This CDR3 contains 15 residues. Per the germline V gene, CDR1 is SGHVS and CDR2 is FQNEAQ. The CDR3 loop is CASSFRTGRNTEAFF. The CDR3 bases are TGTGCCAGCAGCTTCAGGACGGGGAGGAACACTGAAGCTTTCTTT.

V gene TRBV4-2 combines with J gene TRBJ2-7, with D possibly being TRBD2 (6 bases). V was shortened by 0 bases and J by 2 bases, with 17 bases between the two germline ends. CDR1 LGHNA and CDR2 YNFKEQ come from the germline V gene. The CDR3 length is 17 residues. CDR3 in amino acids: CASSQDIGAGRPYEQYF. CDR3 nucleotide sequence: TGTGCCAGCAGCCAAGATATAGGTGCGGGGCGGCCCTACGAGCAGTACTTC.

The CDR3 protein is CASSLVQGARVGGYTF. The CDR3 DNA is TGTGCCAGCAGCTTGGTTCAGGGGGCGCGTGTAGGGGGCTACACCTTC. The chain combines TRBV5-5 with TRBJ1-2; 8 nucleotides align to TRBD1. The trim removed 0 bases at V and 8 bases at J, leaving 12 bases unmatched. The V gene's germline CDR1 is SGHKS and CDR2 YYEKEE (reference sequence). The CDR3 is 16 amino acids.

V is TRBV4-3 and J is TRBJ2-5, with D tentatively TRBD2 (6 bases). Germline V gene lookup returns CDR1 LGHNA and CDR2 YSLEER. The CDR3 loop spans 15 amino acids. V lost 1 base and J 2 bases, leaving 11 bases between the germline ends. This chain's CDR3 is CASSQVVGGQETQYF. CDR3 nucleotide sequence: TGCGCCAGCAGCCAAGTCGTCGGGGGACAAGAGACCCAGTACTTC.

The chain joins TRBV19 to TRBJ2-3, with 7 bases fitting TRBD2. J lost 1 base, V lost 2 bases, and 9 bases had no gene match. CDR1 and CDR2 from the germline V gene are LNHDA and SQIVND (reference sequence). There are 17 residues in the CDR3. The CDR3 loop is CASSIFGLAAGTDTQYF. CDR3 in DNA: TGTGCCAGTAGTATATTTGGTCTAGCGGCCGGCACAGATACGCAGTATTTT.

V usage is TRBV9 and J usage is TRBJ2-7; possibly TRBD1 for D (6 bases). V shed 0 bases and J shed 6 bases, with 13 bases lying between them. This CDR3 spans 14 amino acids. The germline V gene has CDR1 SGDLS and CDR2 YYNGEE. The CDR3 region is CASSVAGQHGEQYF. The CDR3 DNA sequence: TGTGCCAGCAGCGTAGCCGGACAGCACGGCGAGCAGTACTTC.

V and J are TRBV5-8 and TRBJ1-5; 10 nucleotides match TRBD1. Germline CDR1 reads SGHTS; CDR2 reads YDEGEE. This CDR3 contains 16 residues. Trimming removed 0 bases from V and 5 bases from J; junction bases left unmatched: 5. The CDR3 loop is CASSLVDRGHDQPQHF. CDR3 DNA: TGTGCCAGCAGCTTGGTCGACAGGGGGCATGATCAGCCCCAGCATTTT.

The CDR3 sequence: CASSGTGVGQPQHF. CDR3 nucleotide sequence: TGTGCCAGCAGTGGGACAGGGGTTGGGCAGCCCCAGCATTTT. The V and J genes are TRBV28 and TRBJ1-5; 10 bases agree with TRBD1. CDR1 MDHEN and CDR2 SYDVKM come from the germline V gene. This CDR3 region has 14 residues. With 5 bases clipped from V and 7 bases from J, the junction kept 5 bases outside the gene matches.

J is TRBJ1-4 and V is TRBV20-1; unclear D gene. In germline, CDR1 is DFQATT, CDR2 SNEGSKA (reference sequence). This CDR3 region has 11 residues. The V end lost 5 bases, the J end lost 8 bases, and 9 bases lay between the germline ends. The CDR3 DNA follows: TGCAGTGCTTACATGGAGGAAAAACTGTTTTTT. Amino acids: CSAYMEEKLFF.

V is TRBV21-1 and J is TRBJ2-7; the table's D call, TRBD1, has no DNA check behind it. TRBV21-1 is reported as a pseudogene. This CDR3 region has 16 residues. CDR3 loop: CASSKVIGTGDYEQYF. The DNA of the CDR3 is TGTGCCAGCAGCAAAGTCATCGGGACAGGAGACTACGAGCAGTACTTC.

This sequence joins TRBV6-5 and TRBJ1-2, with D unclear. Trimming removed 1 base from V and 8 bases from J, with 20 bases in between. The germline CDR1 and CDR2 sequences are MNHEY and SVGAGI. The CDR3 spans 16 residues. This CDR3 reads CASSYLSLTSSGGYTF. CDR3 DNA: TGTGCCAGCAGTTACTTGAGTCTGACTTCCTCTGGGGGCTACACCTTC.

The chain has TRBV7-2 and TRBJ1-1; 7 bases line up with TRBD1. This CDR3 is 13 amino acids long. Germline V gene lookup returns CDR1 SGHTA and CDR2 FQGNSA. The junction had 7 bases not matched to a gene; V was cut back by 2 bases and J by 10 bases. This CDR3 reads CASSLYPQGGAFF. For the CDR3, the DNA is TGTGCCAGCAGCTTATACCCGCAGGGGGGAGCTTTCTTT.

The chain employs TRBV10-3 and TRBJ2-3; TRBD2 aligns across 12 bases. Germline V gives CDR1 ENHRY, CDR2 SYGVKD. With 7 bases clipped from V and 4 bases from J, the junction kept 0 bases outside the gene matches. CDR3 length: 13 residues. In nucleotides, the CDR3 is TGTGCCATCACTAGCGGGAGGGCAGATACGCAGTATTTT. Translation: CAITSGRADTQYF.

This sequence joins TRBV19 and TRBJ2-5; TRBD1 agrees at 7 bases. Germline trimming cut 3 bases from V and 5 bases from J; bases unmatched to any gene: 6. The CDR3 sequence is 14 residues long. Germline CDR1 and CDR2: LNHDA and SQIVND (reference sequence). The CDR3 DNA reads TGTGCCAGTAGTATGGGGACAGACACCGAGACCCAGTACTTC. It is translated as CASSMGTDTETQYF.

The chain uses TRBV21-1 and TRBJ1-2; TRBD1 is taken as the D call from the table, unchecked against the DNA. TRBV21-1 has pseudogene status. CDR3 length: 15 residues. The DNA for the CDR3 is TGTGCCACCACCCAACAGGGTGGCCTTGACTATGGCTACACCTTC. Translating it yields CATTQQGGLDYGYTF.

In this sample, this clone turned up once. The chain has TRBV28 and TRBJ2-6; no firm D call. Germline V gene data show CDR1 as MDHEN and CDR2 as SYDVKM. The V end was cut by 9 bases, the J end by 0 bases, with 6 bases between. The CDR3 length is 13 residues. The CDR3 DNA reads TGTGCCAGTTCCCTCTCTGGGGCCAACGTCCTGACTTTC. Encoded protein: CASSLSGANVLTF.

The J gene is TRBJ2-5, the V gene TRBV29-1, with D tentatively TRBD2 (7 bases). Germline V CDR1 and CDR2: SQVTM, ANQGSEA. The ends were cut back, 7 bases at V and 4 bases at J, with 10 bases in the middle. The CDR3 is 11 amino acids. The CDR3 DNA reads as TGCAGCGGGGGAGGGGGAGAGACCCAGTACTTC. It codes for CSGGGGETQYF.

The chain has TRBV7-6 and TRBJ2-3; 7 nucleotides match TRBD2. J was trimmed by 7 bases and V by 0 bases; bases with no gene match: 10. The CDR3 runs 16 residues. Germline CDR1 SGHVS, CDR2 FNYEAQ. The CDR3 here is CASSLASGIWGNTQYF. The DNA for the CDR3 is TGTGCCAGCAGCTTAGCCAGCGGGATTTGGGGAAATACGCAGTATTTT.

The V and J genes are TRBV9 and TRBJ1-1; D is unresolved. The germline V gene has CDR1 SGDLS and CDR2 YYNGEE. V was cut by 1 base and J by 1 base, with 8 bases left in between. The CDR3 has 14 residues. CDR3 in DNA: TGTGCCAGCAGCGTACCCACTGCGAACACTGAAGCTTTCTTT. Amino acid sequence: CASSVPTANTEAFF.

The chain employs TRBV19 and TRBJ1-3, with 7 bases matching TRBD1. From germline, CDR1 is LNHDA and CDR2 SQIVND (reference sequence). With V trimmed by 4 bases and J by 0 bases, 6 bases remained unmatched. The CDR3 extends over 16 amino acids. CDR3 coding DNA: TGTGCCAGTAGTACGGGACAGCGATCCTCTGGAAACACCATATATTTT. It yields the protein CASSTGQRSSGNTIYF.

The chain carries TRBV6-6 and TRBJ2-5, with D unclear. The end of the DNA aligns better with TRBJ2-7, so the J call may be wrong. This CDR3 comprises 16 residues. The germline V gene has CDR1 MNHNY and CDR2 SVGAGI (reference sequence). The CDR3 DNA reads as TGTGCCAGCAGTTACCGGTACCCACCCCTAGATTACGAGCAGTACTTC. Residues: CASSYRYPPLDYEQYF.